The 30 T cell receptor beta chains below come from one sample, sequenced in a study of T cells in Graves' hyperthyroidism and ophthalmopathy. Amplified regions were TCR beta CDR3 sequences from RNA transcripts. First-round RT-PCR with HTBI primers amplified the TCR CDR3 region. TCRdb ran MiXCR on the multiplex PCR reads and lists one entry per CDR3 protein. The sample lists some 300,000 distinct CDR3 sequences; roughly 17% were seen once. Sequencing was carried out using blood. Receptor source: a man aged 25-45 years with Graves' hyperthyroidism.

This clonotype was found a few times. The gene calls are TRBV10-3 and TRBJ2-7; no firm D call. Trimming took off 8 bases at V and 0 bases at J, with 11 bases between the two ends. Germline CDR1 and CDR2: ENHRY and SYGVKD. The CDR3 sequence is 13 residues long. The CDR3 nucleotides read TGTGCCATCTATGACCGCGACTCCTACGAGCAGTACTTC. Its translation is CAIYDRDSYEQYF.

This clonotype was seen ten or more times. The chain couples TRBV6-1 to TRBJ1-2; D remains unclear. The CDR3 extends over 12 amino acids. V was trimmed by 8 bases and J by 2 bases, leaving 9 bases between them. Germline V lookup: CDR1 MNHNS, CDR2 SASEGT. The CDR3 region has the DNA TGTGCCAGCGTGATAGGGAACTATGGCTACACCTTC. It encodes CASVIGNYGYTF.

This clonotype was seen ten or more times. The chain recombines TRBV6-1 with TRBJ2-5; TRBD1 is a possible D gene (5 bases). This CDR3 is 12 amino acids long. V was shortened by 2 bases and J by 4 bases, with 5 bases between the two germline ends. From germline, CDR1 is MNHNS and CDR2 SASEGT. The CDR3 bases are TGTGCCAGCAGTGAAAGGGGAGAGACCCAGTACTTC. This sequence encodes CASSERGETQYF.

Ten or more counts support this clonotype. This rearrangement joins TRBV6-1 to TRBJ2-7; 7 nucleotides agree with TRBD1. V lost 10 bases and J lost 0; bases outside the gene matches: 6. There are 13 residues in the CDR3. The germline V gene has CDR1 MNHNS and CDR2 SASEGT. CDR3 DNA: TGTGCCACTCTGACAGGGAGCTCCTACGAGCAGTACTTC. Its translation is CATLTGSSYEQYF.

This clonotype was recorded a few times. CDR3 amino acids: CATSDNRQGAFSEQYF. The DNA for the CDR3 is TGTGCCACCAGTGATAATAGACAGGGGGCTTTTTCCGAGCAGTACTTC. This chain joins TRBV24-1 and TRBJ2-7; 10 bases are a match to TRBD1. Trimming took 3 bases from V and 6 from J; bases not matched to a gene: 10. Germline values: CDR1 KGHDR, CDR2 SFDVKD. CDR3 length: 16 residues.

This clonotype was seen ten or more times. The rearrangement joins TRBV12-3 or TRBV12-4 to TRBJ2-1; D is perhaps TRBD1 or TRBD2 (5 bases each). The ends were cut back, 3 bases at V and 1 base at J, with 7 bases in the middle. The CDR3 spans 14 residues. Here the CDR3 DNA reads TGTGCCAGCAGTTTCTGGGGGTCCTACAATGAGCAGTTCTTC. Its protein is CASSFWGSYNEQFF.

This chain uses TRBV5-1 with TRBJ1-2; D unresolved. The germline CDR1 and CDR2 sequences are SGHRS and YFSETQ. The CDR3 sequence is 14 residues long. V lost 1 base, J lost 1 base, and 8 bases lay in between. The CDR3 sequence is CASSLRTVNYGYTF. The CDR3 coding sequence is TGCGCCAGCAGCTTGCGCACAGTTAACTATGGCTACACCTTC.

This clonotype has only a few counts. This chain uses TRBV5-4 with TRBJ1-1; D remains unclear. V was cut by 3 bases and J by 7 bases, with 10 bases left in between. The V gene's germline CDR1 is SGHNT and CDR2 YYREEE (reference sequence). The CDR3 is 12 amino acids. This CDR3 reads CASSWNQGEAFF. The CDR3 region has the DNA TGTGCCAGCAGCTGGAACCAAGGTGAAGCTTTCTTT.

The chain has TRBV14 and TRBJ2-7; D remains unclear. CDR3 length: 15 residues. V dropped 0 bases and J dropped 0 bases, with 9 bases sitting between them. The germline V gene encodes CDR1 SGHDN and CDR2 FVKESK. The chain's CDR3 is CASSQDARFSYEQYF. CDR3 nucleotides: TGTGCCAGCAGCCAAGATGCCCGCTTCTCCTACGAGCAGTACTTC.

This chain links TRBV28 with TRBJ2-1; possible D gene TRBD1, 6 bases. The CDR3 is made up of 12 amino acids. V lost 7 bases and J lost 10, with 14 bases in between. Germline CDR1 MDHEN, CDR2 SYDVKM. For the CDR3, the DNA is TGTGCCAGCACCTTGGGGGCTGGGGAGCAGTTCTTC. This translates into CASTLGAGEQFF.

This clonotype was detected many times. The V and J genes are TRBV3-1 and TRBJ1-2; TRBD1 might be the D (6 bases). The CDR3 spans 13 residues. Germline CDR1 LGHDT, CDR2 YNNKEL (reference sequence). Trimming stripped 1 base from V and 8 bases from J, with 11 bases between. The DNA for the CDR3 is TGTGCCAGCAGCCAAGGGGGGCCTCGGGGCTACACCTTC. Amino acid sequence: CASSQGGPRGYTF.

In this sample, this clonotype turned up a few times. This rearrangement joins TRBV29-1 to TRBJ2-1; the match to TRBD2 covers 8 bases. V gave up 3 bases and J gave up 3 bases; unmatched junction bases: 10. CDR3 size: 16 residues. The V gene's germline CDR1 is SQVTM and CDR2 ANQGSEA. In DNA form, the CDR3 reads TGCAGCGTTGATACTAGCGGCTCCTCTCACTACAATGAGCAGTTCTTC. Residues: CSVDTSGSSHYNEQFF.

As concerns this clonotype: A clone one base away is much larger, so this may be a read error. This sequence joins TRBV5-1 and TRBJ2-1; the D is unclear. CDR3 size: 16 residues. Germline assignment: CDR1 SGHRS and CDR2 YFSETQ. V gave up 2 bases and J gave up 12 bases, with 24 bases separating them. The DNA for the CDR3 is TGCGCCAGCAGCTTTTTCCCAAACGAATTGGGTCTGGGGCAGTTCTTC. It yields the protein CASSFFPNELGLGQFF.

The sample holds a few counts of this clonotype. This chain uses TRBV28 with TRBJ1-2; a weak D match, TRBD1 (5 bases). V lost 6 bases to trimming and J lost 3 bases, with 8 bases between them. CDR1 is MDHEN, CDR2 SYDVKM, per germline. This CDR3 is 12 amino acids long. CDR3 region: CASSRVDYGYTF. CDR3 coding DNA: TGTGCCAGCAGCAGGGTGGACTATGGCTACACCTTC.

This clonotype was recorded at least ten times. The J gene is TRBJ1-2, the V gene TRBV12-3 or TRBV12-4; D not certain. Trimming cost V 3 bases and J 6 bases, with 20 bases left between them. This CDR3 contains 16 residues. The CDR3, as DNA: TGTGCCAGCAGTTTTGGTAAGGAGGTCGGGAGAAATGGCTACACCTTC. This gives the protein CASSFGKEVGRNGYTF.

The rearrangement links TRBV7-2 to TRBJ1-2; D unresolved. Germline V lookup: CDR1 SGHTA, CDR2 FQGNSA. Trimming removed 5 bases at V and 0 bases at J, with 16 bases between. The CDR3 consists of 16 residues. The CDR3 DNA is TGTGCCAGCAGCACCCGGACGCGACCCCCTAACTATGGCTACACCTTC. Translation: CASSTRTRPPNYGYTF.

There are a few counts of this clonotype. CDR3 protein: CASSGGLAGTGGETQYF. The CDR3 coding sequence is TGCGCCAGCAGTGGAGGCTTAGCGGGGACGGGGGGAGAGACCCAGTACTTC. The chain uses TRBV10-2 and TRBJ2-5; 8 bases align to TRBD2. Germline trimming cut 4 bases from V and 4 bases from J; bases unmatched to any gene: 14. Germline loops: CDR1 WSHSY, CDR2 SAAADI. The CDR3 length is 17 residues.

This clonotype was recorded at least ten times. The chain uses TRBV29-1 and TRBJ1-1; TRBD1 is a possible D gene (6 bases). Looked up from germline, CDR1 is SQVTM and CDR2 is ANQGSEA. This CDR3 is 13 amino acids long. Trimming took 8 bases from V and 3 from J, leaving 16 bases between them. The CDR3, as DNA: TGCAGCACCCAAACAGGGACCGACACTGAAGCTTTCTTT. Protein sequence: CSTQTGTDTEAFF.

About this clonotype itself: The junction and the germline gene differ at one end; a read error may be behind it. The chain couples TRBV7-7 to TRBJ2-1; D may be TRBD2 (6 bases). The germline V gene has CDR1 SSHAT and CDR2 FNYEAQ (reference sequence). The length of the CDR3 is 14 residues. CDR3 loop: CASSSGLREGEQFF. CDR3 sequence (DNA): TGTGCTAGCAGCTCGGGTCTGCGGGAAGGTGAGCAGTTCTTC.

This clonotype has at least ten counts. The chain joins TRBV7-9 to TRBJ2-7; perhaps TRBD2 as D (6 bases). The V and J ends lost 3 bases and 7 bases respectively, with 22 bases between them. The CDR3 is made up of 16 amino acids. Germline CDR1 SEHNR, CDR2 FQNEAQ (reference sequence). CDR3 DNA sequence: TGTGCCAGCAGCTTGAGTTTGGGCCTTGTGCGGGAAGAGCAGTACTTC. The encoded protein is CASSLSLGLVREEQYF.

The chain joins TRBV7-9 to TRBJ1-2; 9 bases match TRBD1. Germline values: CDR1 SEHNR, CDR2 FQNEAQ (reference sequence). V shed 2 bases and J 2 bases; nucleotides not matched to a gene: 3. The CDR3 extends over 15 amino acids. The CDR3 loop is CASSLKQGANYGYTF. In DNA form, the CDR3 reads TGTGCCAGCAGCTTAAAACAGGGGGCCAACTATGGCTACACCTTC.

This rearrangement joins TRBV5-8 to TRBJ2-5; no definite D call. CDR1 is SGHTS and CDR2 is YDEGEE in the germline V gene. This CDR3 has 14 residues. V lost 2 bases and J 2 bases, leaving 10 bases between the germline ends. CDR3 in amino acids: CASSFQAKQETQYF. The CDR3 DNA sequence: TGTGCCAGCAGCTTTCAGGCGAAACAAGAGACCCAGTACTTC.

The rearrangement uses TRBV9 and TRBJ2-7; D remains unclear. There are 15 residues in the CDR3. Trimming pared 0 bases from V and 2 bases from J, leaving 12 bases between. The germline gives CDR1 SGDLS, CDR2 YYNGEE. The CDR3 is CASSVAGLGPYEQYF. The CDR3 nucleotides are TGTGCCAGCAGCGTAGCGGGCTTGGGTCCCTACGAGCAGTACTTC.

This clonotype was seen many times. The chain joins TRBV12-3 or TRBV12-4 to TRBJ2-7, with 9 bases aligning to TRBD1. This CDR3 region has 15 residues. The trim removed 5 bases at V and 0 bases at J, leaving 5 bases unmatched. The CDR3 DNA is TGTGCCAGCAGTCGACAGGGGGTGAGCTCCTACGAGCAGTACTTC. It yields the protein CASSRQGVSSYEQYF.

This clonotype was observed many times. The chain joins TRBV18 to TRBJ2-1; no reliable D call. Deletions cut 2 bases from V and 3 bases from J, with 2 bases between. The CDR3 length is 12 residues. Per the germline V gene, CDR1 is KGHSH and CDR2 is LQKENI. The CDR3 DNA reads TGTGCCAGCTCACCAGGCTACAATGAGCAGTTCTTC. Encoded protein: CASSPGYNEQFF. Complete variable domain (other parts from reference TRBV18 and TRBJ2-1): NAGVMQNPRHLVRRRGQEARLRCSPMKGHSHVYWYRQLPEEGLKFMVYLQKENIIDESGMPKERFSAEFPKEGPSILRIQQVVRGDSAAYFCASSPGYNEQFFGPGTRLTVL.

There are many counts of this clonotype. This chain uses TRBV6-2 or TRBV6-3 with TRBJ2-1; 10 nucleotides match TRBD2. CDR1 is MNHEY, CDR2 SVGEGT, per germline. The V segment lost 7 bases and the J segment 9 bases; nucleotides outside the gene matches: 12. The CDR3 runs 15 residues. CDR3 bases: TGTGCCAGCACCAATAGCCGGACTAGCGGCTCTGAGCAGTTCTTC. It translates to CASTNSRTSGSEQFF.

This clonotype was detected ten times or more. This chain joins TRBV5-8 and TRBJ2-3, with 10 bases matching TRBD1. V shed 3 bases, J shed 2 bases, and the junction held 3 bases outside the gene matches. The CDR3 length is 15 residues. Germline V gene data show CDR1 as SGHTS and CDR2 as YDEGEE. This chain's CDR3 is CASSYGTGVTDTQYF. The CDR3, as DNA: TGTGCCAGCAGCTATGGGACAGGGGTCACAGATACGCAGTATTTT.

With regard to this clonotype: A much larger clone lies a single base off, so this may be a read error. The chain joins TRBV7-2 to TRBJ2-7, with a tentative D call TRBD2 (5 bases). The CDR3 sequence is 12 residues long. V gave up 4 bases and J gave up 3 bases, with 7 bases separating them. Germline V CDR1 and CDR2: SGHTA, FQGNSA. This CDR3 reads CASSSSGYEQYF. In DNA form, the CDR3 reads TGTGCCAGCAGCTCCAGCGGCTACGAGCAGTACTTC. The full variable domain, rest sourced from reference TRBV7-2 and TRBJ2-7, is GAGVSQSPSNKVTEKGKDVELRCDPISGHTALYWYRQSLGQGLEFLIYFQGNSAPDKSGLPSDRFSAERTGGSVSTLTIQRTQQEDSAVYLCASSSSGYEQYFGPGTRLTVT.

This clonotype occurred a few times. This sequence joins TRBV25-1 and TRBJ2-7, with D perhaps TRBD2 (6 bases). CDR3 length: 13 residues. V gave up 2 bases and J gave up 2 bases, with 7 bases separating them. Germline values: CDR1 MGHDK, CDR2 SYGVNS. The CDR3 loop is CASSEGGAYEQYF. The CDR3 DNA sequence: TGTGCCAGCAGTGAAGGAGGGGCCTACGAGCAGTACTTC.

At least ten counts were recorded for this clonotype. The CDR3 nucleotides are TGTGCCAGCAGCTTAGACTCCGGGGATACGCAGTATTTT. Translating gives CASSLDSGDTQYF. The chain has TRBV11-2 and TRBJ2-3, with D hard to call. Trimming pared 0 bases from V and 6 bases from J, leaving 7 bases between. Germline CDR1 reads SGHAT; CDR2 reads FQNNGV. The CDR3 runs to 13 residues. Looking up the rest from reference TRBV11-2 and TRBJ2-3 gives the full variable domain: EAGVAQSPRYKIIEKRQSVAFWCNPISGHATLYWYQQILGQGPKLLIQFQNNGVVDDSQLPKDRFSAERLKGVDSTLKIQPAKLEDSAVYLCASSLDSGDTQYFGPGTRLTVL.